The next 17 T cell receptor beta chains were all read from a single sample in a study of OX40 agonist ivuxolimab in advanced cancers. Sequencing used immunoSEQ multiplex PCR; TCRdb keeps in-frame clones, though not all of them. This table holds 89,000 or so clones, approximately 86% found once. The sample in question was CD4+ or CD8+ T cells sorted from blood, obtained in a trial of the OX40 agonist ivuxolimab. The receptors were gathered from an adult with an advanced solid tumor such as melanoma, head and neck, liver or kidney cancer.

This clone turned up a few times. As DNA, the CDR3 is TGTGCCAGCTCGGGCACCAACAGGGGTGGCGAGCAGTACTTC. It is translated as CASSGTNRGGEQYF. This chain links TRBV18 with TRBJ2-7, with TRBD1 identical over 7 bases. V lost 6 bases and J lost 6; bases outside the gene matches: 11. The CDR3 extends over 14 amino acids. Per the germline V gene, CDR1 is KGHSH and CDR2 is LQKENI.

CDR3 DNA: TGCAGCGCTCAGAGGACTGGGGCCAACGTCCTGACTTTC. It specifies CSAQRTGANVLTF. The rearrangement joins TRBV29-1 to TRBJ2-6; D not resolved. The CDR3 is 13 amino acids. Trimming removed 7 bases at V and 2 bases at J, with 9 bases between. The V gene's germline CDR1 is SQVTM and CDR2 ANQGSEA.

The V and J genes are TRBV5-1 and TRBJ1-2; 9 positions agree with TRBD1. CDR3 size: 13 residues. V lost 0 bases, J lost 7 bases, and 1 base stayed unmatched. Germline assignment: CDR1 SGHRS and CDR2 YFSETQ. CDR3 DNA sequence: TGCGCCAGCAGCTTGGGACAGGGGGGTGGCTACACCTTC. Residues: CASSLGQGGGYTF.

The gene calls are TRBV19 and TRBJ2-1, with 8 bases aligning to TRBD1. The CDR3 sequence is 14 residues long. Germline CDR1 LNHDA, CDR2 SQIVND (reference sequence). V gave up 5 bases and J gave up 3 bases; unmatched junction bases: 3. The CDR3 coding sequence is TGTGCCAGTAGTCCTGACAGGGGCTACAATGAGCAGTTCTTC. Its translation is CASSPDRGYNEQFF.

The V call is TRBV5-1, the J call TRBJ2-2; the match to TRBD2 covers 12 bases. Unmatched junction bases numbered 3, after V lost 4 bases and J lost 5 bases. In germline, CDR1 is SGHRS, CDR2 YFSETQ. The CDR3 is 15 amino acids. CDR3 DNA: TGCGCCAGCAGCGCCGGGACTAGCGGGACCGGGGAGCTGTTTTTT. Its translation is CASSAGTSGTGELFF.

This chain uses TRBV18 with TRBJ2-7; D assignment may be TRBD1 or TRBD2 (6 bases each). The CDR3 runs 13 residues. CDR1 is KGHSH, CDR2 LQKENI, per germline. The ends were cut back, 5 bases at V and 3 bases at J, with 11 bases in the middle. CDR3 nucleotide sequence: TGTGCCAGCTCAGCGGGACAACTCTACGAGCAGTACTTC. Translating gives CASSAGQLYEQYF. Together with reference TRBV18 and TRBJ2-7, the CDR3 gives the full variable domain: NAGVMQNPRHLVRRRGQEARLRCSPMKGHSHVYWYRQLPEEGLKFMVYLQKENIIDESGMPKERFSAEFPKEGPSILRIQQVVRGDSAAYFCASSAGQLYEQYFGPGTRLTVT.

Only a few counts were recorded for this clone. The chain is built from TRBV14 and TRBJ2-1, with no clear D. V was clipped by 0 bases and J by 12 bases, with 12 bases between them. The CDR3 runs to 13 residues. The V gene's germline CDR1 is SGHDN and CDR2 FVKESK. The CDR3 bases are TGTGCCAGCAGCCAAGAGGAGTGGGCCGGGCAGTTCTTC. It codes for CASSQEEWAGQFF.

This clone came up once. The genes are TRBV28 and TRBJ2-5, with TRBD2 matching 14 bases. V lost 3 bases, J lost 4 bases, and 7 bases stayed unmatched. There are 17 residues in the CDR3. Germline values: CDR1 MDHEN, CDR2 SYDVKM. Here the CDR3 DNA reads TGTGCCAGCAGTTTGGGGACTAGCGGGAGTAAAAGAGAGACCCAGTACTTC. This encodes CASSLGTSGSKRETQYF.

The chain carries TRBV4-3 and TRBJ2-1; TRBD2 matches at 9 bases. Losses at the gene ends were 0 bases for V and 6 bases for J; bases not matched to a gene: 15. The CDR3 spans 19 residues. Germline V gives CDR1 LGHNA, CDR2 YSLEER. The CDR3 reads CASSQEPRGGSGRGNEQFF. The CDR3 coding sequence is TGCGCCAGCAGCCAAGAACCCCGCGGTGGTAGCGGGAGAGGCAATGAGCAGTTCTTC.

This chain joins TRBV28 and TRBJ2-1; no reliable D call. Germline CDR1 reads MDHEN; CDR2 reads SYDVKM. This CDR3 contains 16 residues. V shed 3 bases and J shed 0 bases, with 12 bases lying between them. The CDR3 loop is CASSFGGFISYNEQFF. In DNA, the CDR3 is TGTGCCAGCAGTTTTGGCGGATTCATCTCCTACAATGAGCAGTTCTTC.

The CDR3 bases are TGTGCCAGCAGCCCCCCTGATCAGGGTCGCGAGCAGTACTTC. Its translation: CASSPPDQGREQYF. This chain joins TRBV5-4 and TRBJ2-7; possible D gene TRBD1, 5 bases. This CDR3 is built from 14 residues. CDR1 and CDR2 from the germline V gene are SGHNT and YYREEE (reference sequence). V lost 4 bases, J lost 6 bases, and 17 bases lay in between.

This clone has more than one count but fewer than ten. The CDR3 here is CASRQDRVEKLFF. The CDR3 nucleotides read TGTGCCAGCAGACAGGACAGGGTGGAAAAACTGTTTTTT. V gene TRBV4-2 combines with J gene TRBJ1-4, with TRBD1 identical over 8 bases. Germline V CDR1 and CDR2: LGHNA, YNFKEQ. This CDR3 has 13 residues. V lost 6 bases, J lost 8 bases, and 5 bases stayed unmatched.

This clone was observed a single time. The V and J genes are TRBV10-3 and TRBJ1-3, with a possible D match to TRBD1 (5 bases). Germline CDR1 is ENHRY and CDR2 is SYGVKD. The CDR3 runs 15 residues. Between the trimmed V and J ends, which lost 3 bases and 0 bases, there was a span of 9 bases. CDR3 DNA: TGTGCCATCAGTGACTCGGGGGGCTCTGGAAACACCATATATTTT. Protein: CAISDSGGSGNTIYF.

The J gene is TRBJ2-3, the V gene TRBV5-6; 8 bases are shared with TRBD2. The CDR3 has 15 amino acids. CDR1 is SGHDT and CDR2 is YYEEEE in the germline V gene. The V and J ends lost 4 bases and 5 bases, in that order; junction bases with no gene match: 9. The CDR3 DNA reads TGTGCCAGCAGCACCGTAGCGGGAATAGTAGATACGCAGTATTTT. Its protein product is CASSTVAGIVDTQYF.

This clone appeared a single time. The genes are TRBV6-5 and TRBJ1-5, with 7 positions matching TRBD1. V gave up 6 bases and J gave up 2 bases; unmatched junction bases: 7. Per the germline V gene, CDR1 is MNHEY and CDR2 is SVGAGI. This CDR3 comprises 15 residues. Written as DNA, the CDR3 is TGTGCCAGCAGATCACAGGGGATCGGCAATCAGCCCCAGCATTTT. It encodes CASRSQGIGNQPQHF.

V is TRBV2 and J is TRBJ2-5; TRBD1 agrees at 8 bases. The junction had 2 bases not matched to a gene; V was cut back by 3 bases and J by 2 bases. Germline V gene sequence: CDR1 SNHLY, CDR2 FYNNEI. The CDR3 covers 14 residues. The CDR3 DNA is TGTGCCAGCAGTGAGGACAGGGATCAAGAGACCCAGTACTTC. Its protein product is CASSEDRDQETQYF.

The V call is TRBV9, the J call TRBJ1-3; D is uncertain. The germline V gene has CDR1 SGDLS and CDR2 YYNGEE. Trimming took 1 base from V and 2 from J, leaving 7 bases between them. The CDR3 is 14 amino acids. The CDR3 sequence: CASSVQVTGNTIYF. For the CDR3, the DNA is TGTGCCAGCAGCGTACAGGTCACTGGAAACACCATATATTTT.